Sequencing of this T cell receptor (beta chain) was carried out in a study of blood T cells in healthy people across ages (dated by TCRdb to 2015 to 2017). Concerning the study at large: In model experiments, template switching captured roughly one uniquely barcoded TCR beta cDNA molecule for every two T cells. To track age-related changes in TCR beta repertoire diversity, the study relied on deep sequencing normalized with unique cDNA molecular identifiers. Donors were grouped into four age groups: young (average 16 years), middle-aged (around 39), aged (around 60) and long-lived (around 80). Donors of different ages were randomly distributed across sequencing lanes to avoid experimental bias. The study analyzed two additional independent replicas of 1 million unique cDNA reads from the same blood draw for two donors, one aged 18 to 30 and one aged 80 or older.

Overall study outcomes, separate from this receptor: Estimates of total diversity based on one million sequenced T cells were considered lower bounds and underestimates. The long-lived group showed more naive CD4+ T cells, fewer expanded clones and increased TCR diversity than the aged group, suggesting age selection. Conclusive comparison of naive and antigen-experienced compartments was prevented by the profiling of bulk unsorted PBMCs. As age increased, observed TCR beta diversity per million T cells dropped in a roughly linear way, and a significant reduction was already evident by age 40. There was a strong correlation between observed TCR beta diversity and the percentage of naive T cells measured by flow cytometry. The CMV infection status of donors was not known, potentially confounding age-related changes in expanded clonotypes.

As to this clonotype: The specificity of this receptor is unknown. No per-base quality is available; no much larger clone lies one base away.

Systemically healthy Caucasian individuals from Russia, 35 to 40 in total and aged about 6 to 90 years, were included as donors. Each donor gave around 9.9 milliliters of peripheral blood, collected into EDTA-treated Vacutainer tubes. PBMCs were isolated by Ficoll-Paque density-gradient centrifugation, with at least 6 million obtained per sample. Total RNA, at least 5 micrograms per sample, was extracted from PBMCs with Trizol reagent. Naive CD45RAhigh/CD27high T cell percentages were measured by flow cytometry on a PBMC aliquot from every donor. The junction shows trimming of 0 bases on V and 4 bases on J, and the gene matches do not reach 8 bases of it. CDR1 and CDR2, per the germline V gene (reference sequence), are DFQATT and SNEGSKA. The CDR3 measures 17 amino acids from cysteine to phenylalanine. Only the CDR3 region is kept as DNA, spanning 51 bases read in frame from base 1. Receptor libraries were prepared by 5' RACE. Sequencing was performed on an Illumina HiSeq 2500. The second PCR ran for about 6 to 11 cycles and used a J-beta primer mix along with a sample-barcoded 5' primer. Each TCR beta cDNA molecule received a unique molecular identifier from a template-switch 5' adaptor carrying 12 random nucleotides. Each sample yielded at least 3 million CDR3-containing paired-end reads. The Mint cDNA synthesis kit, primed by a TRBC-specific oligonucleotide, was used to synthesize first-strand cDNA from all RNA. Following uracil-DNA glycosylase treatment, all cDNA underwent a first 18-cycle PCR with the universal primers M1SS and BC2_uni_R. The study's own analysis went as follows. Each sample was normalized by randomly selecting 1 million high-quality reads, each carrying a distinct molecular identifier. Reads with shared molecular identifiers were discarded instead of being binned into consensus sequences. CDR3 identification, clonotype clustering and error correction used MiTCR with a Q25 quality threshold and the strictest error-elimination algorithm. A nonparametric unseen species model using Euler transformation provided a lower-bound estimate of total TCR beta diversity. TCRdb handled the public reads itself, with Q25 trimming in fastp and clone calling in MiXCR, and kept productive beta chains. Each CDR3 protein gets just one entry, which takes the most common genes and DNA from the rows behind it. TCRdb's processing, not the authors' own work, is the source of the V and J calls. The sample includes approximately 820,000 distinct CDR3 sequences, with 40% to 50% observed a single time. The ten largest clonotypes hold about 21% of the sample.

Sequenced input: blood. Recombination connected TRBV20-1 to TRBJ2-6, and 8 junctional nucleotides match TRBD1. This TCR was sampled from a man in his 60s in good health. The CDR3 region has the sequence CSARDRTGQTGANVLTF. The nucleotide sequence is TGCAGTGCTAGAGATAGGACAGGGCAAACCGGGGCCAACGTCCTGACTTTC.